This T cell receptor beta chain was captured by sequencing in a study of siplizumab effects on memory and regulatory T cells. Profiling relied on immunoSEQ multiplex PCR, and the TCRdb table lists in-frame clones only, not all of them. The top ten hold 0.55% to 0.95% of the sample, which has about 100,000 clones, about 90% seen once. Germline CDR1 is SGHRS and CDR2 is YFSETQ. The CDR3 consists of 13 residues. Trimming removed 6 bases at V and 2 bases at J, with 11 bases between. Overall study findings and caveats: Researchers did not confirm the suppressive function of proliferating Tregs from siplizumab cultures. The naive T cell population seemed more diverse than memory cells and seemed a major contributor to the alloresponse. Siplizumab led to significantly less abundant alloreactive sequences that could be traced back to unstimulated CD4+ memory cells. The authors mapped only a minor fraction of alloreactive clones to unstimulated subsets.

Concerning this clone itself: Its cognate antigen is unknown.

This clonotype was sampled from a human donor in good health. The chain is built from TRBV5-1 and TRBJ2-5, with no clear D. Sequenced material: Tregs sorted from blood. CDR3 residues: CASNLNRQETQYF. In nucleotides, the CDR3 is TGCGCCAGCAACCTCAATAGGCAAGAGACCCAGTACTTC.